This section outlines one T cell receptor (beta chain) sequence together with its context. What it binds is not known. Profiled with immunoSEQ multiplex PCR; TCRdb holds only in-frame clones, not every one. The top ten hold 1% to 1.2% of the sample, which has around 63,000 clones, over 85% seen once. This CDR3 is built from 13 residues. Trimming removed 4 bases at V and 5 bases at J, with 11 bases between. Germline V CDR1 and CDR2: SGHRS, YFSETQ. The data originate from a study of OX40 agonist ivuxolimab in advanced cancers. The wider study: Partial responses occurred in Three dose-escalation patients, one with hepatocellular carcinoma and two with cutaneous melanoma.

General study results and limits: More expanded clones were seen, on average, in CD8+ T cells than in CD4+.

The receptor was isolated from an adult with an advanced solid tumor such as melanoma, head and neck, liver or kidney cancer. Sequenced material: CD4+ or CD8+ T cells sorted from blood, taken in a trial of the OX40 agonist ivuxolimab. The genes are TRBV5-1 and TRBJ2-3; D assignment may be TRBD1 or TRBD2 (5 bases each). This CDR3 is CASSRGPGDTQYF. DNA for the CDR3: TGCGCCAGCAGCCGGGGACCCGGAGATACGCAGTATTTT.